A single sample is the source of the 10 T cell receptor beta chains below, sequenced in a study of blood T cell repertoires in COVID-19. TCRdb's table, derived via immunoSEQ multiplex PCR, lists solely in-frame clones and lacks some. This sample has 150,000 to 200,000 clones, with more than 80% found just once. Source material: peripheral blood. These receptors all come from a man aged 50 to 60 with acute or convalescent COVID-19.

The rearrangement uses TRBV6-4 and TRBJ2-3; D ambiguous. This CDR3 has 15 residues. The V end was cut by 2 bases, the J end by 11 bases, with 20 bases between. The germline CDR1 and CDR2 sequences are MRHNA and SNTAGT. CDR3 amino acids: CASSDQASSSIGQYF. The CDR3 coding sequence is TGTGCCAGCAGTGACCAGGCGTCCTCCTCTATCGGGCAGTATTTT.

The chain joins TRBV30 to TRBJ2-1, with no clear D. Looked up from germline, CDR1 is GTSNPN and CDR2 is SVGIG (reference sequence). This CDR3 comprises 14 residues. V lost 1 base to trimming and J lost 5 bases, with 12 bases between them. CDR3: CAWSERVANNEQFF. In nucleotides, the CDR3 is TGTGCCTGGAGTGAACGGGTAGCAAACAATGAGCAGTTCTTC.

The chain employs TRBV5-5 and TRBJ2-5, with D perhaps matching TRBD1 (5 bases). Between the trimmed V and J ends, which lost 0 bases and 1 base, there was a span of 13 bases. CDR3 length equals 16 residues. The V gene's germline CDR1 is SGHKS and CDR2 YYEKEE (reference sequence). The CDR3: CASSLAQGRRQETQYF. In DNA, the CDR3 is TGTGCCAGCAGCTTGGCTCAGGGCCGACGCCAAGAGACCCAGTACTTC.

The chain carries TRBV15 and TRBJ1-5; TRBD1 might be the D (5 bases). Between the trimmed V and J ends, which lost 0 bases and 1 base, there was a span of 13 bases. CDR3 length: 17 residues. CDR1 is LNHNV and CDR2 is YYDKDF in the germline V gene (reference sequence). The CDR3 coding sequence is TGTGCCACCAGCAGAGACAGGGCAGTCAAGAGCAATCAGCCCCAGCATTTT. Encoded protein: CATSRDRAVKSNQPQHF.

In DNA form, the CDR3 reads TGTGCCAGCAGTTTCCGAGGCAATCAGCCCCAGCATTTT. This codes for CASSFRGNQPQHF. The chain is built from TRBV27 and TRBJ1-5; D remains unclear. Germline CDR1 and CDR2: MNHEY and SMNVEV (reference sequence). The length of the CDR3 is 13 residues. The V end lost 3 bases, the J end lost 2 bases, and 5 bases lay between the germline ends.

V usage is TRBV10-3 and J usage is TRBJ1-5; 7 bases match TRBD1. V lost 4 bases and J lost 2; bases outside the gene matches: 2. Germline V gene sequence: CDR1 ENHRY, CDR2 SYGVKD. This CDR3 contains 14 residues. CDR3 region: CAISAGTGNQPQHF. The CDR3 DNA reads as TGTGCCATCAGTGCTGGGACAGGCAATCAGCCCCAGCATTTT.

The chain couples TRBV6-5 to TRBJ1-5; D is possibly TRBD1 (5 bases). V was clipped by 6 bases and J by 5 bases, with 14 bases between them. Looked up from germline, CDR1 is MNHEY and CDR2 is SVGAGI. CDR3 size: 14 residues. CDR3 loop: CASRPTEGDQPQHF. The CDR3 nucleotides read TGTGCCAGCAGACCGACAGAAGGGGATCAGCCCCAGCATTTT.

The chain combines TRBV2 with TRBJ2-1; TRBD1 aligns across 10 bases. J lost 7 bases, V lost 8 bases, and 14 bases had no gene match. The germline V gene encodes CDR1 SNHLY and CDR2 FYNNEI. The CDR3 is 16 residues long. The CDR3 reads CASVTPGQGTGNEQFF. CDR3 nucleotide sequence: TGTGCCAGCGTGACCCCGGGACAGGGGACGGGTAATGAGCAGTTCTTC.

V usage is TRBV28 and J usage is TRBJ1-5; TRBD1 matches at 8 bases. Germline CDR1 MDHEN, CDR2 SYDVKM. This CDR3 spans 15 amino acids. V was pared by 6 bases and J by 2 bases, with 6 bases of the junction left unmatched. In DNA form, the CDR3 reads TGTGCCAGCAGACCCCCGACAGGGGGCAATCAGCCCCAGCATTTT. Translating it yields CASRPPTGGNQPQHF.

The genes are TRBV11-2 and TRBJ2-7, with no clear D. Germline V CDR1 and CDR2: SGHAT, FQNNGV. This CDR3 is 12 amino acids long. Trimming removed 5 bases from V and 5 bases from J, with 10 bases in between. The CDR3: CASSPTLNEQYF. For the CDR3, the DNA is TGTGCCAGCAGCCCAACTTTGAACGAGCAGTACTTC.